The 23 T cell receptor beta chains reported below all come from one sample, sequenced in a study of PD-L1 blockade in urothelial cancer. Libraries were prepared by immunoSEQ multiplex PCR; TCRdb keeps only in-frame clonotypes and omits some of them. This table holds tens of thousands of clones, approximately 87% found once. This sample's time point: pretreatment peripheral blood. The material sequenced was PBMCs, taken around atezolizumab (anti-PD-L1) treatment. Every receptor here comes from a man between 60 and 75 years old with urothelial cancer.

This clone was detected a few times. The chain recombines TRBV9 with TRBJ2-7, with D possibly TRBD1 on 6 matching bases. Germline-derived CDR1 and CDR2 are SGDLS and YYNGEE. The V end lost 2 bases, the J end lost 5 bases, and 14 bases lay between the germline ends. This CDR3 contains 14 residues. The CDR3 DNA sequence: TGTGCCAGCAGCGTCAGCGGACAGCTCGACGAGCAGTACTTC. Protein sequence: CASSVSGQLDEQYF. The variable domain in full, completed from reference TRBV9 and TRBJ2-7, reads DSGVTQTPKHLITATGQRVTLRCSPRSGDLSVYWYQQSLDQGLQFLIQYYNGEERAKGNILERFSAQQFPDLHSELNLSSLELGDSALYFCASSVSGQLDEQYFGPGTRLTVT.

This clone showed up just once. The chain's CDR3 is CASSQGGGVGQPQHF. CDR3 in DNA: TGTGCCAGCAGCCAAGGGGGAGGGGTGGGCCAGCCCCAGCATTTT. This chain joins TRBV14 and TRBJ1-5, with a possible D match to TRBD1 (5 bases). Germline V CDR1 and CDR2: SGHDN, FVKESK. This CDR3 region has 15 residues. Trimming pared 1 base from V and 7 bases from J, leaving 14 bases between.

The chain uses TRBV5-1 and TRBJ2-5, with D possibly being TRBD1 (5 bases). V was shortened by 1 base and J by 3 bases, with 10 bases between the two germline ends. The germline V gene encodes CDR1 SGHRS and CDR2 YFSETQ. This CDR3 has 14 amino acids. CDR3 nucleotides: TGCGCCAGCAGCTTGCTTCGCAGGGAAGAGACCCAGTACTTC. It encodes CASSLLRREETQYF.

The V and J genes are TRBV29-1 and TRBJ2-5, with D perhaps TRBD2 (6 bases). Germline V CDR1 and CDR2: SQVTM, ANQGSEA. This CDR3 region has 11 residues. CDR3 sequence reads: CTTAGGGTQYF. DNA of the CDR3: TGCACCACCGCCGGGGGAGGGACCCAGTACTTC.

This chain uses TRBV5-1 with TRBJ2-7, with TRBD1 identical over 8 bases. This CDR3 spans 14 amino acids. Per the germline V gene, CDR1 is SGHRS and CDR2 is YFSETQ. Losses at the gene ends were 7 bases for V and 3 bases for J; bases not matched to a gene: 9. For the CDR3, the DNA is TGCGCCAGCGCAGATCAGACAGGGGTCTACGAGCAGTACTTC. It translates to CASADQTGVYEQYF.

The sample holds a few counts of this clone. CDR3 nucleotide sequence: TGTGCCAGCAGCTTAAGCGGGCTGAGCTCCTATAATTCACCCCTCCACTTT. Amino acids: CASSLSGLSSYNSPLHF. The rearrangement links TRBV7-8 to TRBJ1-6; D is unresolved. Germline V gene lookup returns CDR1 SGHVS and CDR2 FQNEAQ. The CDR3 extends over 17 amino acids. Trimming stripped 2 bases from V and 0 bases from J, with 11 bases between.

The chain carries TRBV7-8 and TRBJ1-2; TRBD1 matches 8 bases. The CDR3 runs 17 residues. Germline assignment: CDR1 SGHVS and CDR2 FQNEAQ. The trim removed 1 base at V and 2 bases at J, leaving 9 bases unmatched. CDR3 nucleotide sequence: TGTGCCAGCAGCTTAGGTCCAGGGGGCCCGGTAAACTATGGCTACACCTTC. This encodes CASSLGPGGPVNYGYTF.

This clone was detected only a few times. The rearrangement joins TRBV7-3 to TRBJ1-4; D is ambiguous. With 2 bases removed from V and 7 bases from J, the gap between germline ends came to 5 bases. Looked up from germline, CDR1 is SGHTA and CDR2 is FQGTGA. The length of the CDR3 is 12 residues. The CDR3 spells CASSLEGEKLFF. DNA for the CDR3: TGTGCCAGCAGCTTAGAGGGTGAAAAACTGTTTTTT.

The rearrangement links TRBV15 to TRBJ1-5, with D uncertain. This CDR3 has 15 residues. Trimming took 0 bases from V and 0 from J, leaving 6 bases between them. CDR1 and CDR2 from the germline V gene are LNHNV and YYDKDF (reference sequence). DNA of the CDR3: TGTGCCACCAGCAGAGAAACAGATAGCAATCAGCCCCAGCATTTT. Encoded protein: CATSRETDSNQPQHF.

The V and J genes are TRBV6-6 and TRBJ1-1; D is unclear. V lost 7 bases to trimming and J lost 7 bases, with 16 bases between them. Germline CDR1 and CDR2: MNHNY and SVGAGI (reference sequence). The CDR3 is made up of 13 amino acids. Written as DNA, the CDR3 is TGTGCCAGCACCTACGGGGTGACGAATGAAGCTTTCTTT. Residues: CASTYGVTNEAFF.

This clone is a singleton in its sample. V usage is TRBV9 and J usage is TRBJ2-5; a weak D match, TRBD2 (6 bases). Germline CDR1 SGDLS, CDR2 YYNGEE. V lost 0 bases to trimming and J lost 2 bases, with 17 bases between them. The CDR3 runs 17 residues. The CDR3 coding sequence is TGTGCCAGCAGCGTAGAAGGGCTAGCGAGGACTCAAGAGACCCAGTACTTC. Translation: CASSVEGLARTQETQYF.

V is TRBV7-8 and J is TRBJ2-7; TRBD2 aligns across 9 bases. This CDR3 has 18 residues. The junction had 16 bases not matched to a gene; V was cut back by 5 bases and J by 2 bases. The germline gives CDR1 SGHVS, CDR2 FQNEAQ. CDR3: CASSLTAAYGGGAYEQYF. DNA of the CDR3: TGTGCCAGCAGCCTCACGGCCGCTTATGGCGGGGGGGCCTACGAGCAGTACTTC.

This clone has a handful of counts. The genes are TRBV2 and TRBJ2-7; a weak D match, TRBD1 (6 bases). The CDR3 consists of 15 residues. Trimming pared 3 bases from V and 0 bases from J, leaving 12 bases between. CDR1 is SNHLY, CDR2 FYNNEI, per germline. CDR3 sequence: CASSDWQGSSYEQYF. CDR3 nucleotides: TGTGCCAGCAGTGATTGGCAGGGGAGCTCCTACGAGCAGTACTTC.

This sequence joins TRBV7-3 and TRBJ2-7; D may be TRBD2 (6 bases). The V and J ends lost 5 bases and 5 bases respectively, with 16 bases between them. The germline V gene encodes CDR1 SGHTA and CDR2 FQGTGA. The CDR3 is made up of 14 amino acids. The CDR3 is CASSRTGTANEQYF. The DNA of the CDR3 is TGTGCCAGCAGCCGAACCGGGACTGCGAACGAGCAGTACTTC.

The J gene is TRBJ2-5, the V gene TRBV2, with D possibly matching TRBD2 (5 bases). V was trimmed by 8 bases and J by 4 bases, leaving 23 bases between them. Germline loops: CDR1 SNHLY, CDR2 FYNNEI. The CDR3 sequence is 16 residues long. This CDR3 reads CASVQDRPTAVETQYF. The CDR3 nucleotides are TGTGCCAGCGTTCAGGATCGACCTACAGCGGTAGAGACCCAGTACTTC.

The V call is TRBV10-3, the J call TRBJ1-3, with D unresolved. Per germline, CDR1 ENHRY and CDR2 SYGVKD. The CDR3 totals 14 residues. V was trimmed by 6 bases and J by 4 bases, leaving 13 bases between them. The CDR3 nucleotides read TGTGCCATCAGCTTGGAGTCAAAGGGAAACACCATATATTTT. Protein product: CAISLESKGNTIYF.

This sequence joins TRBV9 and TRBJ2-5, with 10 nucleotides matching TRBD2. V was clipped by 0 bases and J by 4 bases; unmatched bases: 6. This CDR3 contains 16 residues. Germline CDR1 is SGDLS and CDR2 is YYNGEE. CDR3 amino acids: CASSVGLAGYSETQYF. The CDR3 DNA is TGTGCCAGCAGCGTAGGACTAGCGGGCTACTCAGAGACCCAGTACTTC.

The rearrangement joins TRBV2 to TRBJ1-1, with TRBD1 matching 10 bases. J gave up 4 bases and V 6 bases, and 5 bases lay outside the gene matches. The germline CDR1 and CDR2 sequences are SNHLY and FYNNEI. The CDR3 is 14 amino acids. The CDR3 bases are TGTGCCAGCAGAGGGACAGGGGCTAGCACTGAAGCTTTCTTT. Amino acids: CASRGTGASTEAFF.

J is TRBJ1-5 and V is TRBV28, with unresolved D. Germline V gene data show CDR1 as MDHEN and CDR2 as SYDVKM. CDR3 length equals 14 residues. The ends were cut back, 3 bases at V and 3 bases at J, with 9 bases in the middle. The DNA of the CDR3 is TGTGCCAGCAGTTTTGACACGGACAATCAGCCCCAGCATTTT. It encodes CASSFDTDNQPQHF. The whole variable domain, remainder taken from reference TRBV28 and TRBJ1-5, is DVKVTQSSRYLVKRTGEKVFLECVQDMDHENMFWYRQDPGLGLRLIYFSYDVKMKEKGDIPEGYSVSREKKERFSLILESASTNQTSMYLCASSFDTDNQPQHFGDGTRLSIL.

The gene calls are TRBV10-1 and TRBJ2-3, with TRBD1 matching 7 bases. This CDR3 spans 14 amino acids. In germline, CDR1 is WNHNN, CDR2 SYGVQD (reference sequence). Unmatched junction bases numbered 2, after V lost 3 bases and J lost 2 bases. CDR3 sequence (DNA): TGCGCCAGCAGTGACGGGACAGCCACAGATACGCAGTATTTT. As protein: CASSDGTATDTQYF.

The chain has TRBV6-5 and TRBJ1-4; 8 bases agree with TRBD1. The CDR3 is 15 residues long. Per the germline V gene, CDR1 is MNHEY and CDR2 is SVGAGI. Trimming cost V 5 bases and J 5 bases; bases outside gene matches: 7. In DNA form, the CDR3 reads TGTGCCAGCAGTGCTCAGACAGGGGAGAATGAAAAACTGTTTTTT. The encoded protein is CASSAQTGENEKLFF.

The gene calls are TRBV23-1 and TRBJ2-7, with TRBD2 matching 7 bases. TRBV23-1 is identified as an open reading frame with a role that is uncertain. Germline trimming cut 3 bases from V and 3 bases from J; bases unmatched to any gene: 26. This CDR3 region has 21 residues. The CDR3 spells CASSHNLGEGRAAIPLYEQYF. The CDR3 DNA reads as TGCGCCAGCAGTCACAACTTAGGGGAGGGCAGGGCAGCAATTCCTCTCTACGAGCAGTACTTC.

The genes are TRBV30 and TRBJ2-7; possible D gene TRBD2, 5 bases. The CDR3 runs 14 residues. CDR1 and CDR2 (germline): GTSNPN, SVGIG (reference sequence). The ends were cut back, 1 base at V and 3 bases at J, with 13 bases in the middle. The CDR3 DNA reads TGTGCCTGGAGTGAAGTAGCCGGGATCTACGAGCAGTACTTC. Encoded protein: CAWSEVAGIYEQYF.